The present entry profiles one TCR beta chain with its context. This CDR3 region has 14 residues. Between the trimmed V and J ends, which lost 6 bases and 3 bases, there was a span of 15 bases. Germline loops: CDR1 MDHEN, CDR2 SYDVKM. The data were taken from a study of blood T cell repertoires in COVID-19. About the study: COVID-19 samples, acute and convalescent, were from the United States, Italy and Spain. Nucleic acid was either cDNA or gDNA, and it came from T cells, B-cell-depleted T cells, or PBMCs.

Authors' data handling: Researchers report that nucleated cell counts were estimated from reference gene primer amplification. Sequencing was performed with immunoSEQ multiplex PCR; in TCRdb, only in-frame clones are kept and a portion is missing. D and trimming come from the DNA, and the V and J calls and clone size come from that table. The sample carries about 400,000 clones, approximately 86% recorded once. The sequence derives from a human donor in a cohort sampled during active COVID-19. The chain links TRBV28 to TRBJ2-7; D is perhaps TRBD2 (6 bases). The source material was peripheral blood. The CDR3 protein is CASSRLGEDYEQYF. CDR3 DNA sequence: TGTGCCAGCAGCCGGCTAGGGGAGGACTACGAGCAGTACTTC.